The rows below give T cell receptor beta chains drawn from one sample of a study of T-cell memory formation after mild COVID-19. TCRdb ran MiXCR on the 5' RACE reads and lists one entry per CDR3 protein. The sample has 35,000 to 50,000 distinct CDR3 sequences; less than 8% are singletons. The source material was PBMCs or a T cell subset sorted from them (not recorded which). Source of these receptors: an adult who had mild COVID-19 (a few samples of this study predate the infection). Cell type and time point are not known. Each CDR3 is given with its conserved first and last residue. A D gene is named only where the DNA matches it firmly. Only some rows state a clone size, as once, few, many or a class for expanded clones.

D gene | clone size | J gene | V gene | CDR3 DNA | CDR3 protein
NA | many | TRBJ2-7 | TRBV12-3/TRBV12-4 | TGTGCCAGCAGTTCCGGGACAAGCTACGAGCAGTACTTC | CASSSGTSYEQYF
NA | NA | TRBJ2-6 | TRBV7-9 | TGTGCCAGCAGCTTAGCGCAGGCAGCCTCTGGGGCCAACGTCCTGACTTTC | CASSLAQAASGANVLTF
NA | few | TRBJ1-5 | TRBV7-8 | TGTGCCAGCAGCTTAGGGCAGGGAGGAGGGCAGCCCCAGCATTTT | CASSLGQGGGQPQHF
NA | many | TRBJ1-2 | TRBV7-9 | TGTGCCAGCAGCTTAGCTACAGGGAGGTCTCTCTATGGCTACACCTTC | CASSLATGRSLYGYTF
NA | many | TRBJ2-7 | TRBV25-1 | TGTGCCAGCCGCGGCGCGGGGTCCTCCGAGCAGTACTTC | CASRGAGSSEQYF
TRBD1 | few | TRBJ1-2 | TRBV12-3/TRBV12-4 | TGTGCCAGCTTTAAGGGGGCGCGCGGCTATGGCTACACCTTC | CASFKGARGYGYTF
TRBD1 | few | TRBJ1-1 | TRBV30 | TGTGCCTGGAGTATACCGGGGACAGGATCAGGGTTGGATCGGTTT | CAWSIPGTGSGLDRF
TRBD1 | few | TRBJ2-3 | TRBV24-1 | TGTGCCACCAGTGGTCACCTCTCACGGAACCCGGGACAGGCCCGGAGGACGAACACAGATACGCAGTATTTT | CATSGHLSRNPGQARRTNTDTQYF
TRBD1 | NA | TRBJ1-1 | TRBV5-4 | TGTGCCAGCAGCGGGCGGACAGGGTCGTTGACTGAAGCTTTCTTT | CASSGRTGSLTEAFF
NA | NA | TRBJ1-5 | TRBV7-9 | TGTGCCAGCAGCTTAACCAGGTCCGAGCCCCAGCATTTT | CASSLTRSEPQHF
NA | many | TRBJ2-3 | TRBV20-1 | TGCAGTCACCAGGATGGCGGCACAGATACGCAGTATTTT | CSHQDGGTDTQYF
TRBD1 | NA | TRBJ2-7 | TRBV7-8 | TGTGCCAGCAGCTTAGGACAGGGGCCCAGGGAGCAGTACTTC | CASSLGQGPREQYF
TRBD2 | many | TRBJ2-1 | TRBV12-3/TRBV12-4 | TGTGCCAGCAGTCTACTCGGACTAGCGGGAGGAAGCGAGCAGTTCTTC | CASSLLGLAGGSEQFF
NA | NA | TRBJ1-6 | TRBV12-3/TRBV12-4 | TGTGCCAGCACCCCCTCAGGGAGCTCCCATTCACCCCTCCACTTT | CASTPSGSSHSPLHF
TRBD1 | NA | TRBJ1-5 | TRBV9 | TGTGCCAGCAGCGGAGGACAGGGTTTTCAGCCCCAGCATTTT | CASSGGQGFQPQHF
NA | few | TRBJ1-2 | TRBV6-5 | TGTGCCAGCAGTTCCCGTCTTGGGGGCGACTATGGCTACACCTTC | CASSSRLGGDYGYTF
TRBD1 | NA | TRBJ2-7 | TRBV18 | TGTGCCAGCTCACCTAGCGGGACAGGGGTTCTCTACGAGCAGTACTTC | CASSPSGTGVLYEQYF
NA | NA | TRBJ2-5 | TRBV2 | TGTGCCAGCAGTGAACAGGGAGAGGAGACCCAGTACTTC | CASSEQGEETQYF
NA | many | TRBJ2-1 | TRBV5-1 | TGCGCCAACCTCGTTCCCGAGCCCTTC | CANLVPEPF
NA | many | TRBJ2-3 | TRBV12-3/TRBV12-4 | TGTGCCAGCAGACCCGACGGGGCTAGTCAGTATTTT | CASRPDGASQYF
NA | NA | TRBJ1-1 | TRBV11-2 | TGTGCCAGCAGCTTAAGGGACACTGAAGCTTTCTTT | CASSLRDTEAFF
NA | many | TRBJ1-1 | TRBV5-1 | TGCGCCAGCAGCTCTCTTAGGGACGGTGAGAACACTGAAGCTTTCTTT | CASSSLRDGENTEAFF
NA | NA | TRBJ2-7 | TRBV12-1 | TGTGCCAGCAGCTTTCAGGGGTGGGACGAGCAGTACTTC | CASSFQGWDEQYF
NA | many | TRBJ2-3 | TRBV24-1 | TGTGCCACCAGTGAAAACACAGATACGCAGTATTTT | CATSENTDTQYF
NA | few | TRBJ1-1 | TRBV20-1 | TGCAGTGCTAGACCCCCCCAGGGAGCGAACACTGAAGCTTTCTTT | CSARPPQGANTEAFF
NA | few | TRBJ2-3 | TRBV27 | TGTGCCAGCAGGCTGGAGGCGGGAAGAAGGGCAGATACGCAGTATTTT | CASRLEAGRRADTQYF
TRBD2 | many | TRBJ2-1 | TRBV12-3/TRBV12-4 | TGTGCCAGCAGCATAGCAGGGCGGGGGGCGCGGGATGAGCAGTTCTTC | CASSIAGRGARDEQFF
NA | NA | TRBJ2-5 | TRBV5-6 | TGTGCCAGCAGCCTACCGGGCCCTGGGGAGACCCAGTACTTC | CASSLPGPGETQYF
TRBD1 | many | TRBJ2-7 | TRBV2 | TGTGCCAGCAGTGAACAGGGGGAGTCCTACGAGCAGTACTTC | CASSEQGESYEQYF
NA | NA | TRBJ2-6 | TRBV5-1 | TGCGCCAGCAGCCCTATCTACGGGGCCAACGTCCTGACTTTC | CASSPIYGANVLTF
NA | many | TRBJ2-2 | TRBV7-2 | TGTGCCAGCAGCCGTCTAGCGAAAACCGGGGAGCTGTTTTTT | CASSRLAKTGELFF
NA | many | TRBJ1-2 | TRBV29-1 | TGCAGCGTTGAAGATCCGTGGGGCTACACCTTC | CSVEDPWGYTF
TRBD1 | NA | TRBJ2-2 | TRBV7-3 | TGTGCCAGCAGCCCCGACAGGGGGCAGGGCGGGGAGCTGTTTTTT | CASSPDRGQGGELFF
NA | NA | TRBJ2-2 | TRBV29-1 | TGCAGCGTTGGGGGTCGGAGTACCGGGGAGCTGTTTTTT | CSVGGRSTGELFF
TRBD1 | many | TRBJ2-2 | TRBV5-1 | TGCGCCAGCAGCCCCCGGGACAGGGGCCAGATACGCACCGGGGAGCTGTTTTTT | CASSPRDRGQIRTGELFF
NA | many | TRBJ2-4 | TRBV5-1 | TGCGCCAGCAGCCCTCGGGTGGATGGAGAAAACATTCAGTACTTC | CASSPRVDGENIQYF
NA | few | TRBJ2-2 | TRBV18 | TGTGCCAGCTCCAGACAGAACACCGGGGAGCTGTTTTTT | CASSRQNTGELFF